The 17 T cell receptor beta chains below all came from one sample that was sequenced in a study of blood T cell repertoires in COVID-19. Data came from immunoSEQ multiplex PCR; TCRdb stores just in-frame clones and leaves some out. Among approximately 300,000 clones listed, 70% to 90% were seen once. The sample comprised peripheral blood. Receptor source: a woman between 50 and 59 years old with COVID-19, enrolled during active disease.

The chain joins TRBV29-1 to TRBJ2-7; D is uncertain. The CDR3 has 11 residues. V dropped 0 bases and J dropped 7 bases, with 7 bases sitting between them. Germline lookup yields CDR1 SQVTM and CDR2 ANQGSEA. The CDR3 loop reads CSVEDEREQYF. As DNA, the CDR3 is TGCAGCGTTGAAGATGAGCGAGAGCAGTACTTC.

The chain uses TRBV6-5 and TRBJ1-5; D perhaps matches TRBD1 (5 bases). The germline V gene encodes CDR1 MNHEY and CDR2 SVGAGI. V lost 6 bases to trimming and J lost 10 bases, with 7 bases between them. This CDR3 spans 10 amino acids. The DNA for the CDR3 is TGTGCCAGCAGCGACAGACCCCAGCATTTT. This gives the protein CASSDRPQHF.

The gene calls are TRBV29-1 and TRBJ2-7, with D perhaps TRBD1 (5 bases). The CDR3 extends over 12 amino acids. Germline values: CDR1 SQVTM, CDR2 ANQGSEA. Trimming pared 0 bases from V and 6 bases from J, leaving 9 bases between. The CDR3: CSVEEGVSEQYF. Here the CDR3 DNA reads TGCAGCGTTGAAGAAGGGGTGTCCGAGCAGTACTTC.

The genes are TRBV7-6 and TRBJ2-7, with a tentative D call TRBD1 (6 bases). The CDR3 totals 14 residues. Trimming shortened V by 5 bases and J by 2 bases, and 13 bases separated the two germline ends. Germline CDR1 reads SGHVS; CDR2 reads FNYEAQ. The CDR3 loop reads CASSTAKGAYEQYF. The CDR3 nucleotides are TGTGCCAGCAGCACCGCTAAGGGGGCCTACGAGCAGTACTTC. Filled out from reference TRBV7-6 and TRBJ2-7, the complete variable domain reads GAGVSQSPRYKVTKRGQDVALRCDPISGHVSLYWYRQALGQGPEFLTYFNYEAQQDKSGLPNDRFSAERPEGSISTLTIQRTEQRDSAMYRCASSTAKGAYEQYFGPGTRLTVT.

This chain uses TRBV10-1 with TRBJ2-1; 7 bases are shared with TRBD2. Trimming removed 5 bases from V and 8 bases from J; junction bases left unmatched: 21. Germline V gene lookup returns CDR1 WNHNN and CDR2 SYGVQD (reference sequence). The CDR3 has 18 amino acids. CDR3 in DNA: TGCGCCAGCAGTCGGGGCGGGGGAAAGGCCTTGTCCCGCGATGAGCAGTTCTTC. Its translation: CASSRGGGKALSRDEQFF.

This chain uses TRBV5-1 with TRBJ1-3; possible D gene TRBD1, 5 bases. V lost 0 bases and J lost 6, with 10 bases in between. CDR1 and CDR2 (germline): SGHRS, YFSETQ. The CDR3 loop spans 14 amino acids. CDR3 protein: CASSLVPGENTIYF. CDR3 DNA: TGCGCCAGCAGCTTGGTCCCGGGGGAAAACACCATATATTTT.

The chain combines TRBV10-3 with TRBJ2-3; a weak D match, TRBD1 (6 bases). Germline CDR1 ENHRY, CDR2 SYGVKD. Trimming removed 6 bases from V and 0 bases from J, with 10 bases in between. The CDR3 runs 14 residues. CDR3 residues: CAISLRGSTDTQYF. The CDR3 DNA follows: TGTGCCATCAGCCTCAGGGGAAGCACAGATACGCAGTATTTT.

This sequence joins TRBV6-5 and TRBJ2-7; D may be TRBD1 (6 bases). CDR1 is MNHEY, CDR2 SVGAGI, per germline. With 2 bases removed from V and 0 bases from J, the gap between germline ends came to 8 bases. The CDR3 has 14 residues. The DNA for the CDR3 is TGTGCCAGCAGTTACCGCAGGGGCTCCTACGAGCAGTACTTC. This gives the protein CASSYRRGSYEQYF.

This clone was seen a single time. This same CDR3 is encoded by further DNA sequences in the sample. The chain has TRBV19 and TRBJ2-2; a weak D match, TRBD2 (5 bases). The V and J ends lost 2 bases and 5 bases respectively, with 9 bases between them. This CDR3 contains 14 residues. Germline CDR1 is LNHDA and CDR2 is SQIVND (reference sequence). CDR3 amino acids: CASSITGGTGELFF. DNA for the CDR3: TGTGCCAGTAGTATAACCGGAGGAACCGGGGAGCTGTTTTTT. Complete variable domain (other parts from reference TRBV19 and TRBJ2-2): DGGITQSPKYLFRKEGQNVTLSCEQNLNHDAMYWYRQDPGQGLRLIYYSQIVNDFQKGDIAEGYSVSREKKESFPLTVTSAQKNPTAFYLCASSITGGTGELFFGEGSRLTVL.

CDR3 nucleotide sequence: TGTGCCAGCAGCCAAGTTTGGGGGGTTGCCAAAAACATTCAGTACTTC. This gives the protein CASSQVWGVAKNIQYF. V and J are TRBV3-1 (or the pseudogene TRBV3-2) and TRBJ2-4; tentatively, D is TRBD2 (6 bases). Germline CDR1 reads LGHDT; CDR2 reads YNNKEL (reference sequence). CDR3 length: 16 residues. Trimming removed 1 base from V and 1 base from J, with 11 bases in between.

V gene TRBV11-2 combines with J gene TRBJ1-2; D is unclear. The CDR3 contains 15 residues. Trimming left V 0 bases short and J 4 bases short, with 12 bases between. Looked up from germline, CDR1 is SGHAT and CDR2 is FQNNGV. CDR3 region: CASSLDLLGFYGYTF. The CDR3 DNA sequence: TGTGCCAGCAGCTTAGACCTACTGGGCTTCTATGGCTACACCTTC. Combining the CDR3 with reference TRBV11-2 and TRBJ1-2 gives the whole variable domain EAGVAQSPRYKIIEKRQSVAFWCNPISGHATLYWYQQILGQGPKLLIQFQNNGVVDDSQLPKDRFSAERLKGVDSTLKIQPAKLEDSAVYLCASSLDLLGFYGYTFGSGTRLTVV.

This chain links TRBV24-1 with TRBJ2-1, with 13 bases identical to TRBD2. The CDR3 is made up of 15 amino acids. Looked up from germline, CDR1 is KGHDR and CDR2 is SFDVKD. With 3 bases clipped from V and 9 bases from J, the junction kept 4 bases outside the gene matches. The CDR3 bases are TGTGCCACCAGTGATCCCGGGACTAGCGGGGCTGAGCAGTTCTTC. Encoded protein: CATSDPGTSGAEQFF.

This clone was recorded only once. The chain has TRBV3-1 (or the pseudogene TRBV3-2) and TRBJ2-7; D unresolved. Trimming removed 7 bases from V and 3 bases from J, with 13 bases in between. CDR3 length: 13 amino acids. In germline, CDR1 is LGHDT, CDR2 YNNKEL (reference sequence). The CDR3 region is CASMRQQGYEQYF. The CDR3 region has the DNA TGTGCCAGCATGAGACAACAAGGCTACGAGCAGTACTTC.

V and J are TRBV30 and TRBJ2-7, with D possibly being TRBD1 (6 bases). The CDR3 is made up of 14 amino acids. Trimming cost V 3 bases and J 1 base, with 13 bases left between them. Germline values: CDR1 GTSNPN, CDR2 SVGIG (reference sequence). CDR3 amino acids: CAWREGTNSYEQYF. CDR3 sequence (DNA): TGTGCCTGGAGGGAAGGGACAAATTCCTACGAGCAGTACTTC.

The V gene is TRBV11-2, the J gene TRBJ2-1; possible D gene TRBD2, 6 bases. The CDR3 covers 16 residues. Germline V gene sequence: CDR1 SGHAT, CDR2 FQNNGV. CDR3 region: CATQLGRRAPYNEQFF. The CDR3 DNA is TGTGCTACCCAGTTGGGGAGGAGGGCGCCCTACAATGAGCAGTTCTTC.

The chain employs TRBV4-1 and TRBJ2-5; 8 bases are shared with TRBD2. Looked up from germline, CDR1 is MGHRA and CDR2 is YSYEKL. V lost 1 base to trimming and J lost 1 base; unmatched junction nucleotides: 8. CDR3 length: 17 amino acids. The chain's CDR3 is CASSQGLRTSIQETQYF. DNA for the CDR3: TGCGCCAGCAGCCAAGGACTACGGACTAGCATCCAAGAGACCCAGTACTTC.

The chain carries TRBV5-5 and TRBJ2-1; D is perhaps TRBD1 (6 bases). Trimming left V 3 bases short and J 8 bases short, with 12 bases between. Looked up from germline, CDR1 is SGHKS and CDR2 is YYEKEE (reference sequence). This CDR3 region has 13 residues. DNA for the CDR3: TGTGCCAGCAGCTCCCAGGGGTACTATGAGCAGTTCTTC. Residues: CASSSQGYYEQFF.